These 10 T cell receptor beta chains share one sample of origin, sequenced in a study of regulatory T cells in long-lasting Graves disease. As for time point: newly diagnosed GD, antithyroid drugs for less than 3 months. There was RNA extracted from PBMCs, and the TCR library was made from it. Combining iRepertoire HTBI primers with Arm-PCR of CDR3 regions, the authors built TCR beta libraries. TCRdb used MiXCR to reprocess the multiplex PCR reads, holding one entry per CDR3 protein. The sample records about 210,000 distinct CDR3 sequences, roughly a fifth being singletons. This sample also appeared in a second study, on T cells in Graves' hyperthyroidism and ophthalmopathy.

The sequenced sample was peripheral blood mononuclear cells (PBMCs), obtained at new diagnosis, from a patient treated with antithyroid drugs. The source of these receptors is a woman under 40 with Graves disease.

In this sample, this clonotype turned up many times. The J gene is TRBJ1-2, the V gene TRBV7-2, with unresolved D. V lost 1 base, J lost 4 bases, and 19 bases lay in between. The CDR3 runs 17 residues. Per germline, CDR1 SGHTA and CDR2 FQGNSA. CDR3 bases: TGTGCCAGCAGCTTAGATTGGTCCTCAGGAGTAAGCTATGGCTACACCTTC. It yields the protein CASSLDWSSGVSYGYTF.

In its sample, this clonotype was seen many times. The V gene is TRBV12-3 or TRBV12-4, the J gene TRBJ2-1; 9 bases align to TRBD2. The CDR3 runs 13 residues. V lost 3 bases, J lost 6 bases, and 0 bases stayed unmatched. DNA of the CDR3: TGTGCCAGCAGTTTGACTAGCGGCAATGAGCAGTTCTTC. Translation: CASSLTSGNEQFF.

The sample holds many counts of this clonotype. The chain combines TRBV19 with TRBJ2-5; 7 bases agree with TRBD1. Per the germline V gene, CDR1 is LNHDA and CDR2 is SQIVND (reference sequence). This CDR3 is built from 13 residues. The V segment lost 8 bases and the J segment 2 bases; nucleotides outside the gene matches: 5. CDR3 nucleotides: TGTGCCAGTTCGGGACAGATACAAGAGACCCAGTACTTC. Translation: CASSGQIQETQYF.

In this sample, this clonotype turned up many times. The chain combines TRBV10-2 with TRBJ2-5, with D possibly TRBD1 on 5 matching bases. This CDR3 comprises 12 residues. Germline CDR1 reads WSHSY; CDR2 reads SAAADI. The ends were cut back, 8 bases at V and 4 bases at J, with 11 bases in the middle. The CDR3 region is CASLGQGETQYF. The CDR3, as DNA: TGCGCCAGCTTGGGCCAGGGAGAGACCCAGTACTTC.

This clonotype appeared many times. J is TRBJ2-1 and V is TRBV6-1; no definite D call. Germline-derived CDR1 and CDR2 are MNHNS and SASEGT. Trimming cost V 0 bases and J 1 base, with 16 bases left between them. The CDR3 consists of 18 residues. CDR3 bases: TGTGCCAGCAGTGAAGCGGGATTAGCCCCGTATTCCTACAATGAGCAGTTCTTC. Its translation is CASSEAGLAPYSYNEQFF.

The rearrangement links TRBV6-2 or TRBV6-3 to TRBJ1-3, with D uncertain. V was pared by 6 bases and J by 2 bases, with 14 bases between. The CDR3 loop spans 15 amino acids. Germline V gives CDR1 MNHEY, CDR2 SVGEGT. CDR3 in DNA: TGTGCCAGCAGCCTCCCACGTCAACCTGGAAACACCATATATTTT. Amino acids: CASSLPRQPGNTIYF.

This chain uses TRBV2 with TRBJ2-3; 8 nucleotides match TRBD2. The CDR3 extends over 17 amino acids. The germline V gene has CDR1 SNHLY and CDR2 FYNNEI. Trimming cost V 5 bases and J 4 bases; bases outside gene matches: 14. The CDR3 region is CASSSSTSAKGADTQYF. The CDR3 DNA reads as TGTGCCAGCAGTTCCTCGACTAGCGCTAAAGGGGCAGATACGCAGTATTTT.

The V call is TRBV5-1, the J call TRBJ2-1, with 7 bases fitting TRBD2. The CDR3 sequence is 15 residues long. J was trimmed by 3 bases and V by 0 bases; bases with no gene match: 3. Per the germline V gene, CDR1 is SGHRS and CDR2 is YFSETQ. CDR3 DNA sequence: TGCGCCAGCAGCTTGGTTCTAGCGGACTACAATGAGCAGTTCTTC. This translates into CASSLVLADYNEQFF. Drawing the rest from reference TRBV5-1 and TRBJ2-1, the complete variable domain is KAGVTQTPRYLIKTRGQQVTLSCSPISGHRSVSWYQQTPGQGLQFLFEYFSETQRNKGNFPGRFSGRQFSNSRSEMNVSTLELGDSALYLCASSLVLADYNEQFFGPGTRLTVL.

This clonotype was observed a few times. This sequence may be a read error, since a much larger clone differs from it by one base. The chain uses TRBV6-2 or TRBV6-3 and TRBJ1-2; 7 bases line up with TRBD1. CDR1 and CDR2 from the germline V gene are MNHEY and SVGEGT. CDR3 length: 14 amino acids. The J segment lost 4 bases and the V segment lost 7 bases, leaving 9 bases of the junction unmatched. The CDR3 nucleotides read TGTGCCAGCAACCCGGGACAGAATATCTATGGCTACACCTTC. The encoded protein is CASNPGQNIYGYTF.

Ten or more counts support this clonotype. This sequence joins TRBV30 and TRBJ2-7, with unresolved D. CDR1 and CDR2 from the germline V gene are GTSNPN and SVGIG (reference sequence). This CDR3 has 14 amino acids. Deletions cut 7 bases from V and 2 bases from J, with 18 bases between. The CDR3 DNA reads TGTGCCTCCACCGGGCCGCGACGTGCCTACGAGCAGTACTTC. Encoded protein: CASTGPRRAYEQYF.